The next 4 T cell receptor beta chains were all read from a single sample in a study of T cells in Graves' hyperthyroidism and ophthalmopathy. Amplification targeted TCR beta CDR3 regions from RNA transcripts. RT-PCR in the first round (using the HTBI primer set) targeted the TCR CDR3. TCRdb called the multiplex PCR reads again in MiXCR, with one record for every CDR3 protein. The sample holds under 700,000 distinct CDR3 sequences; around 46% are singletons and the top ten take just over 8%. The sequencing input was peripheral blood or thyroid tissue (not recorded which). The source is a woman in her late teens or twenties with Graves' hyperthyroidism.

This clonotype was counted many times. V and J are TRBV7-8 and TRBJ1-5; D not certain. The CDR3 sequence is 15 residues long. Trimming removed 1 base from V and 7 bases from J, with 14 bases in between. Germline-derived CDR1 and CDR2 are SGHVS and FQNEAQ. For the CDR3, the DNA is TGTGCCAGCAGCTTAGGGAGGGATCTATCCCAGCCCCAGCATTTT. It translates to CASSLGRDLSQPQHF.

This clonotype was found many times. The CDR3 coding sequence is TGTGCCAGCAGTTTCTATGGAGGCGATGAAAAACTGTTTTTT. It yields the protein CASSFYGGDEKLFF. The V and J genes are TRBV25-1 and TRBJ1-4; D unresolved. The V and J ends lost 5 bases and 6 bases respectively, with 13 bases between them. Germline loops: CDR1 MGHDK, CDR2 SYGVNS. This CDR3 is 14 amino acids long.

This clonotype was counted between two and nine times. The chain joins TRBV20-1 to TRBJ2-7; D uncertain. The CDR3 length is 14 residues. V dropped 4 bases and J dropped 0 bases, with 13 bases sitting between them. The germline V gene has CDR1 DFQATT and CDR2 SNEGSKA (reference sequence). The CDR3 here is CSANYPRSSYEQYF. The CDR3 coding sequence is TGCAGTGCTAACTACCCAAGGAGCTCCTACGAGCAGTACTTC.

About this clonotype: One end of the junction varies from germline; a read error may be responsible. The rearrangement links TRBV7-3 to TRBJ1-2; D remains ambiguous. CDR3 size: 13 residues. Germline V gene data show CDR1 as SGHTA and CDR2 as FQGTGA. The CDR3 protein is CASGPGSHRGYTF. The CDR3 DNA follows: TGTGCCAGCGGCCCCGGGAGTCATCGTGGCTATACCTTC.